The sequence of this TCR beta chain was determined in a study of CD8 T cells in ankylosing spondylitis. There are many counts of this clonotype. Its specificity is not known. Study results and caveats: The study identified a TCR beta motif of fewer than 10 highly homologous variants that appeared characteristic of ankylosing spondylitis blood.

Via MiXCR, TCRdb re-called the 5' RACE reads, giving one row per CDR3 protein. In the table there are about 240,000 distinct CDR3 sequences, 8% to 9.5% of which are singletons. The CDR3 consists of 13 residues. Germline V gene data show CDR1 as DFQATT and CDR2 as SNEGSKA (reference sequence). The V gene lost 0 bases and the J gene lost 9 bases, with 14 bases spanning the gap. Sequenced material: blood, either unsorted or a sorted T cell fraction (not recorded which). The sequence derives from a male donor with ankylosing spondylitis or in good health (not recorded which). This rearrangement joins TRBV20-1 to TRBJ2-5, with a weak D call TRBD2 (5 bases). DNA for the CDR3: TGCAGTGCTAGAGAGCGGACCACGAGGGCCCAGTACTTC. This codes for CSARERTTRAQYF.